This TCR beta chain stems from a study of early T cells in non-severe SARS-CoV-2 infection. Study summary: Chains were unpaired, as sequencing was done on bulk RNA from unsorted whole blood.

This clonotype was seen many times. Individual cDNA molecules were tagged with unique molecular identifiers, the study reported. TCRdb analysed the 5' RACE reads with MiXCR anew, one entry per CDR3 protein. Seen here are roughly 30,000 distinct CDR3 sequences, 5% to 6.5% observed once, and the top ten hold over 30%. The CDR3 is made up of 12 amino acids. The ends were cut back, 5 bases at V and 8 bases at J, with 12 bases in the middle. CDR1 is LGHNT, CDR2 FRNRAP, per germline. This specimen consisted of whole blood, obtained at baseline. This chain links TRBV12-5 with TRBJ1-2; D ambiguous. This TCR came from an adult who was a healthcare worker with PCR-confirmed SARS-CoV-2 infection or an uninfected control (not recorded which). The CDR3 protein is CASGVFGGGYTF. For the CDR3, the DNA is TGTGCTAGTGGTGTGTTCGGTGGCGGCTACACCTTC.